Sequencing of this TCR beta chain was carried out in a study of cytomegalovirus exposure and HLA in healthy donors. The study ran its PCR with 60 Vbeta and 13 Jbeta primers. Assay used: immunoSEQ multiplex PCR; TCRdb lists only in-frame clones, some missing. Of about 82,000 clones detected, roughly four fifths appear once; the ten largest clones hold 10% to 15%. Points on this clone: Its antigen remains unknown.

Though probably carrying unrecorded immune exposures, donors were nominally healthy at sampling. The study's findings and limits: Most TCR beta V segments were productive about 90% or about 30% of the time in an earlier analysis. The authors listed some 160 TCR beta chains as cytomegalovirus-associated.

The ends lost 1 base at V and 5 bases at J; junction bases unmatched: 11. CDR3 size: 16 residues. CDR1 and CDR2 (germline): SGHRS, YFSETQ. The rearrangement links TRBV5-1 to TRBJ2-7; 8 bases fit TRBD1. The TCR comes from a human donor in good health. The sample consisted of PBMCs. CDR3 sequence reads: CASSLRPRDRPHEQYF. The CDR3 DNA reads TGCGCCAGCAGCTTGAGGCCCCGGGACAGGCCGCACGAGCAGTACTTC.